This T cell receptor (beta chain) was retrieved from a study of blood T cell repertoires in COVID-19 (dated by TCRdb to between 2020 and 2021). Study-wide context: Samples from collaborators originated in the United States, Italy and Spain and spanned both the acute and convalescent phases of COVID-19. The prospective study material was composed of cDNA or gDNA derived from T cells, B-cell-depleted T cells, or PBMCs. Subjects who had been exposed to COVID-19, were actively infected with it, or had recovered from it provided the deeply sampled blood TCRbeta repertoires that made up the dataset. The repertoires were released in a freely available public database meant as a resource for research on the immune response to SARS-CoV-2. Samples were obtained from the ongoing ImmuneRACE study (first 160 participants) and from 1,000 to 1,500 subjects provided by 6 global collaborators. The sample metadata nearly always contained a de-identified subject ID, COVID-19 status, age in years and sex. Where available, HLA class I and class II types were obtained from metadata supplied by the sample provider rather than from assay-based typing. Results the study describes overall, beyond this receptor: How much clinical and demographic metadata was included differed by source and by participant, and the metadata was provided uncurated.

The collaborating institutions used their own protocols to collect whole blood in K2EDTA tubes. For TCRbeta analysis, collaborators shipped samples in one of three forms: frozen whole blood, isolated PBMCs, or DNA extracted from either of those sample types. About this clone itself: What this receptor recognizes is not known. Base-call qualities are not available, and no considerably larger clone is one nucleotide away.

Counted from cysteine to phenylalanine, this CDR3 has 18 amino acids. Only CDR3 DNA is held: 54 bases, read in frame from base 1. V ends up 0 bases short and J 5 bases short, with an unmatched junction base count of 7. As encoded in the germline V gene, CDR1 is SGHVS while CDR2 is FNYEAQ. TCRbeta CDR3 regions were amplified from genomic DNA by means of the immunoSEQ Assay, a bias-controlled multiplex PCR. In the paper's pipeline: Within the assay, amplification of reference gene primers was used to estimate how many nucleated cells each sample contained. To quantify the absolute abundance of each unique TCRbeta CDR3 rearrangement, sequence reads were collapsed and filtered. For each sample, productive Simpson clonality was calculated as the square root of Simpson's diversity index over productive rearrangements. TCRdb provides this immuneACCESS table in a form limited to in-frame rearrangements. Some clones are lacking; in checked studies, under half of them reflect an unresolved V gene, and why the rest are absent is not known. That table furnishes V, J and clone size, whereas the DNA furnished D and trimming. For this sample there are some 190,000 clones; about nine tenths appear just once. The ten largest account for 1.5% to 2% of the sample.

The specimen sequenced was peripheral blood. Recombination linked TRBV7-6 to TRBJ2-2, with 12 middle bases fitting TRBD2. This clonotype originated in a man younger than 35 with active or convalescent COVID-19. The DNA sequence follows: TGTGCCAGCAGCTTAGCGGCTAGCGGGGGGGCCTGGACCGGGGAGCTGTTTTTT. It codes for CASSLAASGGAWTGELFF.